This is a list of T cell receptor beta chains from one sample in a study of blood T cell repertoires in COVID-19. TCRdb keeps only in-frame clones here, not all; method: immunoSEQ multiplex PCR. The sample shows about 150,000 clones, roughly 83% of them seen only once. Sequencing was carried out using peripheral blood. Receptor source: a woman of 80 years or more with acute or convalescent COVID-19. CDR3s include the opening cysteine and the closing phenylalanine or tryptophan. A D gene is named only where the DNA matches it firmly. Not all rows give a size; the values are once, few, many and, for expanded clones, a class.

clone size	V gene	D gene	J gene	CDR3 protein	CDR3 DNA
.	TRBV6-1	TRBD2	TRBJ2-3	CASSEGRGFTDTQYF	TGTGCCAGCAGTGAAGGGCGGGGGTTCACAGATACGCAGTATTTT
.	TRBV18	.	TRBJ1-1	CASSPGATNTEAFF	TGTGCCAGCTCACCGGGGGCGACGAACACTGAAGCTTTCTTT
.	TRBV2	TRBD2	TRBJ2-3	CASSPSSGGANTQYF	TGTGCCAGCAGTCCGTCGAGCGGGGGGGCTAATACGCAGTATTTT
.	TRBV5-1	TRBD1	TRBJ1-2	CASSLVGQDGYTF	TGCGCCAGCAGCTTGGTAGGACAGGATGGCTACACCTTC
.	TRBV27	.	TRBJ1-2	CASSFQGATNYGYTF	TGTGCCAGCAGTTTTCAAGGAGCTACTAACTATGGCTACACCTTC
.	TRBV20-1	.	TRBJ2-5	CSALQETQYF	TGCAGTGCCCTACAAGAGACCCAGTACTTC
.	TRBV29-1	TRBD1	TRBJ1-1	CSVGTGDTEAFF	TGCAGCGTCGGGACAGGGGACACTGAAGCTTTCTTT
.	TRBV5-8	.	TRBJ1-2	CASSLNGRGLYGYTF	TGTGCCAGCAGCTTGAATGGCAGGGGTCTCTATGGCTACACCTTC
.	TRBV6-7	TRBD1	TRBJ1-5	CASTPRQGGLGPQHF	TGTGCCAGCACCCCCCGGCAGGGGGGATTAGGGCCCCAGCATTTT
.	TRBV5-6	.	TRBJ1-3	CASVRGGAYSGNTIYF	TGTGCCAGCGTCCGCGGGGGGGCATATTCCGGAAACACCATATATTTT
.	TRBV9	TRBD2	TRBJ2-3	CASSVLAGGSGDTQYF	TGTGCCAGCAGCGTACTAGCGGGGGGGTCGGGTGATACGCAGTATTTT
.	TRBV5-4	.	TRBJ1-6	CASSLYNNSPLHF	TGTGCCAGCAGCTTGTATAATAATTCACCCCTCCACTTT
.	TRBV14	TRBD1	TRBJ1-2	CASSQGRQGAHRIVGYTF	TGTGCCAGCAGCCAAGGCAGGCAGGGGGCGCATCGAATAGTTGGCTACACCTTC
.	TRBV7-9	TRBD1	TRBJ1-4	CASSPRSGQTEKLFF	TGTGCCAGCAGCCCACGATCGGGACAGACTGAAAAACTGTTTTTT
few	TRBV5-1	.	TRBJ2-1	CASSLVPGSEQFF	TGCGCCAGCAGCTTGGTCCCAGGCTCTGAGCAGTTCTTC
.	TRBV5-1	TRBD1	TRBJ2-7	CASSVQGVYEQYF	TGCGCCAGCAGCGTACAGGGGGTCTACGAGCAGTACTTC
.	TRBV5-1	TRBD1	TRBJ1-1	CASSLQTGDTEAFF	TGCGCCAGCAGCCTTCAAACAGGGGACACTGAAGCTTTCTTT
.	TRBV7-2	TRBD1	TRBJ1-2	CASSPRGRNGYTF	TGTGCCAGCAGCCCAAGGGGGCGTAATGGCTACACCTTC
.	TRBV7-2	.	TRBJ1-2	CASSDRRGTNYGYTF	TGTGCCAGCAGCGACCGCAGGGGAACGAACTATGGCTACACCTTC
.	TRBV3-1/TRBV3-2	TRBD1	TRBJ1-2	CASSLRQGGNYGYTF	TGTGCCAGCAGCTTACGACAGGGTGGTAACTATGGCTACACCTTC
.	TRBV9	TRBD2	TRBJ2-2	CASSDLAGGTGELFF	TGTGCCAGCAGCGATCTAGCGGGGGGAACCGGGGAGCTGTTTTTT
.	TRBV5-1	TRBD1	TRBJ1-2	CASSVTGRYGYTF	TGCGCCAGCAGCGTGACAGGGCGCTATGGCTACACCTTC
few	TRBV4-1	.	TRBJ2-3	CASSQQYSTDTQYF	TGCGCCAGCAGCCAACAGTATAGCACAGATACGCAGTATTTT
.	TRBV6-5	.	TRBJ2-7	CASSLTGRVYEQYF	TGTGCCAGCAGTCTGACAGGTAGAGTCTACGAGCAGTACTTC
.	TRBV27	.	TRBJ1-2	CASTTRGAELHLYGYTF	TGTGCCAGCACCACCAGAGGAGCTGAACTTCATCTCTATGGCTACACCTTC
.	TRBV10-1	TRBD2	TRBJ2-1	CASSRREGGFGNEQFF	TGCGCCAGCAGTAGACGGGAGGGGGGTTTCGGCAATGAGCAGTTCTTC
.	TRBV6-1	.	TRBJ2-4	CASSEALVSWNIQYF	TGTGCCAGCAGTGAAGCTTTAGTATCTTGGAACATTCAGTACTTC
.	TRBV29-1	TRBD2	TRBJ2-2	CSVGPGGNTGELFF	TGCAGCGTTGGTCCGGGGGGGAACACCGGGGAGCTGTTTTTT
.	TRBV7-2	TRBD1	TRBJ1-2	CASSLVPRGTANYGYTF	TGTGCCAGCAGCTTAGTCCCCCGCGGGACAGCTAACTATGGCTACACCTTC
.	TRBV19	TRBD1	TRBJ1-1	CASSLQGRHTEAFF	TGTGCCAGTAGTCTACAGGGGAGGCACACTGAAGCTTTCTTT
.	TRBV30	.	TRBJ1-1	CAWGRQGINEAFF	TGTGCCTGGGGGAGGCAGGGGATCAATGAAGCTTTCTTT
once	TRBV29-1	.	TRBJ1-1	CSVEVSGGMNTEAFF	TGCAGCGTTGAAGTCTCGGGGGGGATGAACACTGAAGCTTTCTTT
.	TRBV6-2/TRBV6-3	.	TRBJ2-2	CASTPGLNTGELFF	TGTGCCAGCACCCCGGGCCTTAACACCGGGGAGCTGTTTTTT
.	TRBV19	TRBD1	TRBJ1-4	CASSDTGGSNEKLFF	TGTGCCAGTAGTGACACAGGGGGTTCTAATGAAAAACTGTTTTTT
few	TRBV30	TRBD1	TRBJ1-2	CAWSPGQARGYTF	TGTGCCTGGAGTCCCGGACAGGCGCGCGGCTACACCTTC
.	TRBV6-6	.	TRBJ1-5	CASSYSMIGDDQPQHF	TGTGCCAGCAGTTACTCGATGATAGGGGATGATCAGCCCCAGCATTTT
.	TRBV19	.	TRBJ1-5	CASSHIGGQPQHF	TGTGCCAGTAGCCATATAGGGGGTCAGCCCCAGCATTTT
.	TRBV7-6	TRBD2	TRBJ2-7	CASSSVAGGRVEQYF	TGTGCCAGCAGCTCCGTAGCGGGGGGGCGGGTCGAGCAGTACTTC
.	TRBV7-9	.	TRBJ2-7	CASSLARGGGRTYEQYF	TGTGCCAGCAGCTTAGCCCGGGGAGGGGGGCGGACCTACGAGCAGTACTTC
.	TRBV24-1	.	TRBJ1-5	CATSDLGRRTLTEPQHF	TGTGCCACCAGTGATTTGGGGAGGAGGACTCTCACGGAGCCCCAGCATTTT
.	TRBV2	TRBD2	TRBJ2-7	CASREASGGYEQYF	TGTGCCAGCAGGGAAGCTAGCGGGGGGTACGAGCAGTACTTC
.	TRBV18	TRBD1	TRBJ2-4	CATNKGAPKNIQYF	TGTGCCACCAACAAGGGGGCACCCAAAAACATTCAGTACTTC
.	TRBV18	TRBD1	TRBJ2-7	CASSPGQGLGEQYF	TGTGCCAGCTCACCTGGACAGGGCTTAGGCGAGCAGTACTTC
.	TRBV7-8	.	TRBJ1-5	CASSQREGSNQPQHF	TGTGCCAGCAGCCAACGGGAGGGGAGCAATCAGCCCCAGCATTTT
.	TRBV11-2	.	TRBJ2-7	CASSSYSLFRVSYEQYF	TGTGCCAGCAGCTCATACTCCCTCTTCCGGGTATCCTACGAGCAGTACTTC